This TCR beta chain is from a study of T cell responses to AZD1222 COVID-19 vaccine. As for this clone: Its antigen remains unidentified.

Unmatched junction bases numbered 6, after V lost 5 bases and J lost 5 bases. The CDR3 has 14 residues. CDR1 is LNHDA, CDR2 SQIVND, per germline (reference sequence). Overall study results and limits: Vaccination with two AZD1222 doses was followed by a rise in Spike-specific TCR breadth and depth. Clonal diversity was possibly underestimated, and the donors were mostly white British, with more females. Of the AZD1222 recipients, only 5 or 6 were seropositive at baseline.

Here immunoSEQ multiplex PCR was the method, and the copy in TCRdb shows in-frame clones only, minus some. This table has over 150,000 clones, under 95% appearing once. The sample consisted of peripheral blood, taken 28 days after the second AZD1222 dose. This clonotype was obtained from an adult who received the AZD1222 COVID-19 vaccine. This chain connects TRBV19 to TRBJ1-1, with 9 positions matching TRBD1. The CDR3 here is CASSAGQGRTEAFF. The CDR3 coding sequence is TGTGCCAGTAGTGCGGGACAGGGTCGGACTGAAGCTTTCTTT.